The next 12 T cell receptor beta chains were all read from a single sample in a study of post-analysis software for immune sequencing data. Regarding the study as a whole: The study found TRBV5-6, TRBV5-1 and TRBV20-1 among roughly 5 TRBV segments more frequent in patients than controls.

Built from TCR beta cDNA, the libraries had unique molecular identifiers in them. TCRdb re-called the PCR reads with MiXCR, one entry per CDR3 protein. The top ten clones hold 13% of a sample with about 400,000 distinct CDR3 sequences, around 37% of them seen once. The antigens for these receptors are not known. Sequenced input: blood. The receptors come from a girl under 18 with multiple sclerosis.

This clonotype was detected many times. The V call is TRBV12-3 or TRBV12-4, the J call TRBJ2-5; D might be TRBD1 (6 bases). CDR3 length: 14 residues. V gave up 3 bases and J gave up 5 bases, with 13 bases separating them. Written as DNA, the CDR3 is TGTGCCAGCAGTTTGGGGCAGGGGACGGAGACCCAGTACTTC. This gives the protein CASSLGQGTETQYF.

The chain employs TRBV20-1 and TRBJ2-5; TRBD1 might be the D (7 bases). Per the germline V gene, CDR1 is DFQATT and CDR2 is SNEGSKA (reference sequence). Between the trimmed V and J ends, which lost 5 bases and 11 bases, there was a span of 24 bases. CDR3 length equals 14 residues. Here the CDR3 reads CSAVIGTPQGEQYF. The CDR3 coding sequence is TGCAGTGCTGTGATAGGGACTCCCCAGGGGGAGCAGTACTTC.

The chain carries TRBV20-1 and TRBJ2-3; 8 bases align to TRBD2. Trimming took 0 bases from V and 4 from J; bases not matched to a gene: 6. The CDR3 totals 15 residues. Germline values: CDR1 DFQATT, CDR2 SNEGSKA (reference sequence). CDR3 sequence (DNA): TGCAGTGCTAGAGAAACGGGGGGGCCCCCAGATACGCAGTATTTT. Translation: CSARETGGPPDTQYF.

This clonotype was counted between two and nine times. This sequence joins TRBV27 and TRBJ2-7, with D unclear. The CDR3 totals 16 residues. Deletions cut 6 bases from V and 7 bases from J, with 25 bases between. Germline CDR1 is MNHEY and CDR2 is SMNVEV (reference sequence). The CDR3 sequence is CASSWSRARPNSEQYF. The CDR3 nucleotides read TGTGCCAGCAGCTGGAGTAGAGCCCGCCCGAATAGTGAGCAGTACTTC.

The chain joins TRBV28 to TRBJ1-1, with D possibly TRBD1 on 5 matching bases. Germline values: CDR1 MDHEN, CDR2 SYDVKM. With 2 bases removed from V and 6 bases from J, the gap between germline ends came to 16 bases. CDR3 length: 15 residues. CDR3 protein: CASSLIPTGHSEAFF. The CDR3 region has the DNA TGTGCCAGCAGTTTAATCCCAACCGGACACTCTGAAGCTTTCTTT.

This clonotype was counted once. An end of the junction does not agree with germline; a read error may underlie this. This chain connects TRBV27 to TRBJ2-1; maybe TRBD1 (7 bases). Germline loops: CDR1 MNHEY, CDR2 SMNVEV (reference sequence). The CDR3 covers 14 residues. CDR3 amino acids: CASTLGGQYNEQFF. As DNA, the CDR3 is TGTGCCAGCACCCTGGGGGGACAGTACAACGAGCAGTTCTTC.

This clonotype has a handful of counts. The chain combines TRBV10-3 with TRBJ1-6; possibly TRBD1 for D (5 bases). V lost 2 bases to trimming and J lost 10 bases, with 15 bases between them. CDR3 size: 15 residues. CDR1 and CDR2 (germline): ENHRY, SYGVKD. CDR3 protein: CAISEGSQRGSPLHF. For the CDR3, the DNA is TGTGCCATCAGTGAGGGCTCTCAAAGGGGATCACCCCTCCACTTT.

This chain joins TRBV20-1 and TRBJ2-5, with 11 nucleotides matching TRBD2. Germline CDR1 and CDR2: DFQATT and SNEGSKA (reference sequence). The CDR3 is 13 amino acids. J was trimmed by 5 bases and V by 7 bases; bases with no gene match: 6. CDR3 bases: TGCAGTGGAAAGACTAGCGGGGTTGAGACCCAGTACTTC. Translation: CSGKTSGVETQYF.

The gene calls are TRBV29-1 and TRBJ1-2; D is uncertain. The V and J ends lost 2 bases and 2 bases respectively, with 3 bases between them. The CDR3 length is 11 residues. CDR1 SQVTM and CDR2 ANQGSEA come from the germline V gene. The CDR3 here is CSVESNYGYTF. DNA for the CDR3: TGCAGCGTTGAATCCAACTATGGCTACACCTTC.

This clonotype was seen more than once but under ten times. V gene TRBV15 combines with J gene TRBJ2-3, with D perhaps being TRBD1 or TRBD2 (6 bases each). Germline assignment: CDR1 LNHNV and CDR2 YYDKDF (reference sequence). V was trimmed by 5 bases and J by 1 base, leaving 13 bases between them. The CDR3 covers 15 residues. The CDR3, as DNA: TGTGCCACCAGCGATCCAGGGGAGGGCACAGATACGCAGTATTTT. It codes for CATSDPGEGTDTQYF.

This clonotype was seen a single time. An end of the junction differs from the germline gene, which may be a read error. The chain has TRBV5-1 and TRBJ2-7; TRBD1 might be the D (5 bases). CDR3 length: 14 amino acids. Per the germline V gene, CDR1 is SGHRS and CDR2 is YFSETQ. The CDR3 region has the DNA TGCGCCAGCAGTTTGGTGGTGGGGCAATACGAGCAGTACTTC. It codes for CASSLVVGQYEQYF.

The CDR3 region is CASTRGERGYTF. The CDR3 nucleotides read TGTGCCAGCACCAGAGGGGAGAGGGGCTACACCTTC. The chain uses TRBV12-3 or TRBV12-4 and TRBJ1-2; D possibly corresponds to TRBD1 (5 bases). This CDR3 comprises 12 residues. Trimming shortened V by 7 bases and J by 8 bases, and 14 bases separated the two germline ends.